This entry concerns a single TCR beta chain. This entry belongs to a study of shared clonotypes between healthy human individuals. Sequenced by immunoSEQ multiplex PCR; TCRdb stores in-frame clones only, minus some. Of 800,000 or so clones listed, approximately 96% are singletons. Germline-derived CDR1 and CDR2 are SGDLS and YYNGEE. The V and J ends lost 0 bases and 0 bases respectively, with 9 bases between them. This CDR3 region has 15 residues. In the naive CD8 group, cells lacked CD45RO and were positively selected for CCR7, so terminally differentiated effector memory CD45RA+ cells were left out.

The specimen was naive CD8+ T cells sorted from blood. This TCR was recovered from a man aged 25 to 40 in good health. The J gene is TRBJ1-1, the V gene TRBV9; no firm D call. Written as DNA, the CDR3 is TGTGCCAGCAGCGTAGACGGAAGGCTGAACACTGAAGCTTTCTTT. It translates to CASSVDGRLNTEAFF.